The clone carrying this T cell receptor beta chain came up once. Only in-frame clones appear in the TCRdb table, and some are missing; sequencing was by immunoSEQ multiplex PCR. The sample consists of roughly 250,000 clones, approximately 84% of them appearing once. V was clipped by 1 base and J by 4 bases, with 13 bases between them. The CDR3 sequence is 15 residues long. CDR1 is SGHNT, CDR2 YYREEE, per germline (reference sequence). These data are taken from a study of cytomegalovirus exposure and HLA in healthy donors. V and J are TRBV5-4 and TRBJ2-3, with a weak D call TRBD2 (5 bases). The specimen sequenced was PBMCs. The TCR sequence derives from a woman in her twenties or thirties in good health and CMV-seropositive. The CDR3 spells CASSLWGSASDTQYF. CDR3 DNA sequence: TGTGCCAGCAGCTTGTGGGGTAGCGCCTCAGATACGCAGTATTTT.